This TCR beta chain was recorded in a study of OX40 agonist ivuxolimab in advanced cancers. Study summary: Participants averaged around 60 years of age (range roughly 23 to 90) and were over 75% male. Points from the study as a whole: CD4+ and CD8+ T cells in blood underwent clonal expansion by week 6 at 0.1 to 3.0 mg/kg. A proportion of nonresponders additionally exhibited low normalized T-cell clonal expansion.

The CDR3 contains 13 residues. Germline CDR1 reads MGHDK; CDR2 reads SYGVNS. Trimming removed 8 bases at V and 5 bases at J, with 15 bases between. At baseline, cycle 4 day 1, and cycle 7 day 1, blood was sampled. Of note for this clone: Its antigen is as yet unknown.

Sequencing used immunoSEQ multiplex PCR; TCRdb keeps in-frame clones, though not all of them. The sample shows tens of thousands of clones, 84% of them seen only once. The receptor was isolated from an adult with an advanced solid tumor such as melanoma, head and neck, liver or kidney cancer. Sequencing used CD4+ or CD8+ T cells sorted from blood, obtained in a trial of the OX40 agonist ivuxolimab. This chain uses TRBV25-1 with TRBJ1-1, with D maybe TRBD1 (5 bases). CDR3 DNA sequence: TGTGCCAGCCAGGTTCCCGGGGGGACTGAAGCTTTCTTT. Amino acid sequence: CASQVPGGTEAFF.